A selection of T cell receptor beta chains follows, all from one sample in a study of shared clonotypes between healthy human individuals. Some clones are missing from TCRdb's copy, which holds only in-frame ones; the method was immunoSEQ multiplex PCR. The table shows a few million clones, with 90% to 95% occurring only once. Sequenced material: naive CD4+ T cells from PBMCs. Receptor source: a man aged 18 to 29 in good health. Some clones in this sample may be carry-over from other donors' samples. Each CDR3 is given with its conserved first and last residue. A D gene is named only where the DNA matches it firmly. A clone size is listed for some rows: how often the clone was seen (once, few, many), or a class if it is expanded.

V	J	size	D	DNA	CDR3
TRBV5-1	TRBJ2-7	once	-	TGCGCCAGCAGCTTGGAGGTAACATTCTACGAGCAGTACTTC	CASSLEVTFYEQYF
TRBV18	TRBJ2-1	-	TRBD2	TGTGCCAGCTCACCGTTGGGGACTAGCGGGAAGTATGAGCAGTTCTTC	CASSPLGTSGKYEQFF
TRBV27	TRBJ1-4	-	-	TGTGCCAGCAGTTTCGGCAGGGGCGCAACTAATGAAAAACTGTTTTTT	CASSFGRGATNEKLFF
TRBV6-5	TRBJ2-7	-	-	TGTGCCAGCAGTTACTCGATCGGCCCCTACGAGCAGTACTTC	CASSYSIGPYEQYF
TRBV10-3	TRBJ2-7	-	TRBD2	TGTGCCTCCAATAGCGGGAGTGTCGAGCAGTACTTC	CASNSGSVEQYF
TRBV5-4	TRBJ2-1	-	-	TGTGCCAGCAGCTTGGCTCGACTAGCCTACAATGAGCAGTTCTTC	CASSLARLAYNEQFF
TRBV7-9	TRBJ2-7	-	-	TGTGCCAGCAGCTTAGCAGGGGAGGCCTACGAGCAGTACTTC	CASSLAGEAYEQYF
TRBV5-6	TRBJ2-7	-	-	TGTGCCAGCAGCCCCCTTAAGGGGAGCCGCCCCTACGAGCAGTACTTC	CASSPLKGSRPYEQYF
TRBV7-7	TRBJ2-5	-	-	TGTGCCAGCAGCTTTGGGCTTGAGGAGACCCAGTACTTC	CASSFGLEETQYF
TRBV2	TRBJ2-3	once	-	TGTGCCAGCAGTGGGTGGGATACGCAGTATTTT	CASSGWDTQYF
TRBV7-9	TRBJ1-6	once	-	TGTGCCAGCAGCTTAGGTGGGACTCAGAATTCACCCCTCCACTTT	CASSLGGTQNSPLHF
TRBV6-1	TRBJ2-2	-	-	TGTGCCAGCAGTGCCAGGGTCACCGGGGAGCTGTTTTTT	CASSARVTGELFF
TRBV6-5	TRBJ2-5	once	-	TGTGCCAGCAGTTACTCCGGCGGGCGTCCGGGGGAGACCCAGTACTTC	CASSYSGGRPGETQYF
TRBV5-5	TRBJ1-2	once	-	TGTGCCAGCAGCTTGGTCCCGGGGAAGACCTATGGCTACACCTTC	CASSLVPGKTYGYTF
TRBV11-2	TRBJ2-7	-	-	TGTGCCAGCAGCTTAGAGCCTTCAGGCGGGGCCAACGAGCAGTACTTC	CASSLEPSGGANEQYF
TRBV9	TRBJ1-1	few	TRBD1	TGTGCCAGCAGCGTAGAACCAGGGGGGAACACTGAAGCTTTCTTT	CASSVEPGGNTEAFF
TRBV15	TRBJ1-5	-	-	TGTGCCACCAGCAGAGATCTAGACAGGTACCAGCCCCAGCATTTT	CATSRDLDRYQPQHF
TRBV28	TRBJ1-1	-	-	TGTGCCAGCAGTTTGGGAGTAGGGTGGGCTGAAGCTTTCTTT	CASSLGVGWAEAFF
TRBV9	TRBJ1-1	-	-	TGTGCCAGCAGCCCCCGGGGAACTGAAGCTTTCTTT	CASSPRGTEAFF
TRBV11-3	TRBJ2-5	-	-	TGTGCCAGCAGCTCTGGGGTACGGGAGACCCAGTACTTC	CASSSGVRETQYF
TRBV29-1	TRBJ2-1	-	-	TGCAGCGTTGCCAGGTCAAGCTCCTACAATGAGCAGTTCTTC	CSVARSSSYNEQFF
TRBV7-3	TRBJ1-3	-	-	TGTGCCAGCAGCTTGGGAGCAGGGGCTTCCTCTGGAAACACCATATATTTT	CASSLGAGASSGNTIYF
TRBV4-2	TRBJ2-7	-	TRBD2	TGTGCCAGCAGCCAAGATACTAGCGGGTACGAGCAGTACTTC	CASSQDTSGYEQYF
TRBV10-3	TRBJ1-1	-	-	TGTGCCATCAGTGAGGCAACAGCCCCGTCCACTGAAGCTTTCTTT	CAISEATAPSTEAFF
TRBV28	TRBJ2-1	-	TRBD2	TGTGCCAGCGGGTGGGGGGGAGATGAGCAGTTCTTC	CASGWGGDEQFF
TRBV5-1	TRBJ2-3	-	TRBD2	TGCGCCAGCAGCTTGGGGGCTAGCGGGCTTGGAGATACGCAGTATTTT	CASSLGASGLGDTQYF
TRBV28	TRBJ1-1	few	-	TGTGCCAGCAGTTTGAGCACTGAAGCTTTCTTT	CASSLSTEAFF
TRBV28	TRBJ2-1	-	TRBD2	TGTGCCAGCAGTCCCCAAGCGGGAGCTGATGAGCAGTTCTTC	CASSPQAGADEQFF
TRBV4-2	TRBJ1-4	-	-	TGTGCCAGCAGCCAAGATATAGGGTCGGGTGAAAAACTGTTTTTT	CASSQDIGSGEKLFF
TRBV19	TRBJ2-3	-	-	TGTGCCAGTAGTCCGGAGAGGCGCGGCACAGATACGCAGTATTTT	CASSPERRGTDTQYF
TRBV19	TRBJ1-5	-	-	TGTGCCAGTAGTATAGATGAAAGATACGGCCGCAATCAGCCCCAGCATTTT	CASSIDERYGRNQPQHF
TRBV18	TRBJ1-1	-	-	TGTGCCAGCTCACCTAATTCGGGTTTCATGAACACTGAAGCTTTCTTT	CASSPNSGFMNTEAFF
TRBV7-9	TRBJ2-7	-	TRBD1	TGTGCCAGCAGCCTCGGACAGGTGTACGAGCAGTACTTC	CASSLGQVYEQYF
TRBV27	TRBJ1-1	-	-	TGTGCCAGCAGTGATTGGCGGGGAGTTACAGGGAGATCGAACACTGAAGCTTTCTTT	CASSDWRGVTGRSNTEAFF
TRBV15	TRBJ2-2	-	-	TGTGCCACCAGCAGAGGCGCCGGGGAGCTGTTTTTT	CATSRGAGELFF
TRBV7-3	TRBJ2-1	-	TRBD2	TGTGCCAGCAGCTACATGACTAGCAGCAATGAGCAGTTCTTC	CASSYMTSSNEQFF
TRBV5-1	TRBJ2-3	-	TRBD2	TGCGCCAGCAGCTTACGGCTAGCGGGAGAGGCAGATACGCAGTATTTT	CASSLRLAGEADTQYF
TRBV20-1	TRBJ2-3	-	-	TGCAGGCTAGGAGCCGGGGATACGCAGTATTTT	CRLGAGDTQYF
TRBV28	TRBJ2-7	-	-	TGTGCCAGCAGTATAAAAGCGGGCCCACATTCCTACGAGCAGTACTTC	CASSIKAGPHSYEQYF
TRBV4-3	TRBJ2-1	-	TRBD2	TGCGCCAGCAGCCACGGAGGGGGGCGCGGGACTAGCGGGAAGAGCTCCTACAATGAGCAGTTCTTC	CASSHGGGRGTSGKSSYNEQFF
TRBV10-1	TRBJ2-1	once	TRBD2	TGCACCATCGAGCGGGAGGGACCTTACAATGAGCAGTTCTTC	CTIEREGPYNEQFF
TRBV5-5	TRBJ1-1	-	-	TGTGCCAGCAGCTTGGGAACAAAGCTCCTGAACACTGAAGCTTTCTTT	CASSLGTKLLNTEAFF
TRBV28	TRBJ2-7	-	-	TGTGCCAGCAGCACACCCAGGGTTCACGAGCAGTACTTC	CASSTPRVHEQYF
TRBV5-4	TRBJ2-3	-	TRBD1	TGTGCCAGCAGCTTGGTGCCAGGGGGCCCAGATACGCAGTATTTT	CASSLVPGGPDTQYF
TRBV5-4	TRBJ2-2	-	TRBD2	TGTGCCAGCAGCCGTACTAGCGGGAGCGCCGGGGAGCTGTTTTTT	CASSRTSGSAGELFF
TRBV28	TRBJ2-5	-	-	TGTGCCAGCACCCCCGGTGGCATCTCGGTTGGGTACTTC	CASTPGGISVGYF
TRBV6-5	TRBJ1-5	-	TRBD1	TGTGCCAGCAGTATAGGGGGCCGGCCCGATCAGCCCCAGCATTTT	CASSIGGRPDQPQHF
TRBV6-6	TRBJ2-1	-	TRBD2	TGTGCCAGCAGGGGGGCTAGCGGGAGCGTGGGGGAGCAGTTCTTC	CASRGASGSVGEQFF
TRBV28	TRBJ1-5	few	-	TGTGCCAGCAGTTTCGCAAGCCTCTATCAGCCCCAGCATTTT	CASSFASLYQPQHF
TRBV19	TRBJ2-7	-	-	TGTGCCAGTAACCCGGACACCCTCGGGGACGAGCAGTACTTC	CASNPDTLGDEQYF
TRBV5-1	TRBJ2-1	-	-	TGCGCCAGCAGCGAGATATCTGAGCAGTTCTTC	CASSEISEQFF
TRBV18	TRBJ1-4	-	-	TGTGCCAGCTCACCGAGGGCAGGGTTGACGTCCGGGGGTGAAAAACTGTTTTTT	CASSPRAGLTSGGEKLFF
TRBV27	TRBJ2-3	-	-	TGTGCCAGCAGTCCGGGTCGCACAGATACGCAGTATTTT	CASSPGRTDTQYF